These 10 T cell receptor beta chains share one sample of origin, sequenced in a study of shared clonotypes between healthy human individuals. Only in-frame clones appear in the TCRdb table, and some are missing; sequencing was by immunoSEQ multiplex PCR. Of 2 million to 2.5 million clones in the sample, approximately 95% were seen once. Sequenced input: naive CD4+ T cells from PBMCs. The sample's subset: CD45RA+ positively selected. These receptors all come from a man aged 18 to 29 in good health. Some clones in this sample may be carry-over from other donors' samples.

CDR3 DNA: TGTGCCAGCACCTCGTGGGGGAACCAAGAGACCCAGTACTTC. The encoded protein is CASTSWGNQETQYF. The rearrangement links TRBV7-9 to TRBJ2-5; D is perhaps TRBD1 or TRBD2 (5 bases each). Looked up from germline, CDR1 is SEHNR and CDR2 is FQNEAQ (reference sequence). This CDR3 has 14 residues. V was clipped by 7 bases and J by 0 bases, with 12 bases between them.

This chain uses TRBV10-3 with TRBJ2-2; tentative D call: TRBD1 (5 bases). The germline V gene encodes CDR1 ENHRY and CDR2 SYGVKD. The CDR3 totals 15 residues. Trimming stripped 0 bases from V and 5 bases from J, with 10 bases between. CDR3 protein: CAISESSGLTGELFF. The DNA of the CDR3 is TGTGCCATCAGTGAGTCGTCAGGGCTGACCGGGGAGCTGTTTTTT.

The chain couples TRBV18 to TRBJ2-1; D is undetermined. In germline, CDR1 is KGHSH, CDR2 LQKENI. The CDR3 runs 11 residues. Trimming took 4 bases from V and 9 from J, leaving 7 bases between them. The CDR3 region is CASSLRSEQFF. CDR3 bases: TGTGCCAGCTCACTTCGCAGTGAGCAGTTCTTC.

The CDR3 loop is CASSLSKLAGPTGELFF. In nucleotides, the CDR3 is TGTGCCAGCAGTTTATCGAAACTAGCGGGGCCCACCGGGGAGCTGTTTTTT. The J gene is TRBJ2-2, the V gene TRBV27; 10 positions match TRBD2. Germline CDR1 is MNHEY and CDR2 is SMNVEV (reference sequence). The length of the CDR3 is 17 residues. The ends lost 0 bases at V and 4 bases at J; junction bases unmatched: 5.

This clone was picked up one time. The chain is built from TRBV29-1 and TRBJ1-5; D might be TRBD1 (5 bases). The CDR3 sequence is 15 residues long. Germline V CDR1 and CDR2: SQVTM, ANQGSEA. V was trimmed by 7 bases and J by 2 bases, leaving 18 bases between them. The CDR3 DNA sequence: TGCAGCGCCCCCAGCCAGGGTCCGGGCAATCAGCCCCAGCATTTT. Its translation is CSAPSQGPGNQPQHF.

This clone was detected once. This chain links TRBV19 with TRBJ1-5; 7 nucleotides match TRBD1. This CDR3 is built from 14 residues. Germline V gene sequence: CDR1 LNHDA, CDR2 SQIVND (reference sequence). V dropped 5 bases and J dropped 10; count of bases not matched to a gene: 11. The DNA of the CDR3 is TGTGCCAGTAGTCCCGGGACAGTTCTAGGTCCCCAGCATTTT. Its protein is CASSPGTVLGPQHF.

In DNA, the CDR3 is TGTGCCAGCAGCCGTCTAGCGGGAGGGTTCAATGAGCAGTTCTTC. It codes for CASSRLAGGFNEQFF. This chain uses TRBV7-9 with TRBJ2-1; 12 bases align to TRBD2. The CDR3 is made up of 15 amino acids. Germline CDR1 reads SEHNR; CDR2 reads FQNEAQ (reference sequence). V gave up 5 bases and J gave up 6 bases; unmatched junction bases: 5.

The chain has TRBV18 and TRBJ1-5, with D unresolved. Per the germline V gene, CDR1 is KGHSH and CDR2 is LQKENI. Trimming shortened V by 6 bases and J by 0 bases, and 24 bases separated the two germline ends. The CDR3 loop spans 19 amino acids. Here the CDR3 reads CASSRTPGPAVYSNQPQHF. Here the CDR3 DNA reads TGTGCCAGCTCGAGAACACCGGGCCCTGCCGTATATAGCAATCAGCCCCAGCATTTT. The whole variable domain, filled in from reference TRBV18 and TRBJ1-5, reads NAGVMQNPRHLVRRRGQEARLRCSPMKGHSHVYWYRQLPEEGLKFMVYLQKENIIDESGMPKERFSAEFPKEGPSILRIQQVVRGDSAAYFCASSRTPGPAVYSNQPQHFGDGTRLSIL.

A remark on this clone: Other DNA sequences in this specimen translate into the identical CDR3. The chain recombines TRBV5-5 with TRBJ2-7; no reliable D call. V shed 4 bases and J shed 4 bases, with 6 bases lying between them. The CDR3 is 11 amino acids. CDR1 is SGHKS, CDR2 YYEKEE, per germline (reference sequence). The CDR3 sequence is CASSSNYEQYF. As DNA, the CDR3 is TGTGCCAGCAGCAGTAATTACGAGCAGTACTTC.

The chain carries TRBV7-3 and TRBJ2-2; no clear D gene. CDR3 length: 15 amino acids. The V and J ends lost 5 bases and 4 bases respectively, with 14 bases between them. CDR1 and CDR2 from the germline V gene are SGHTA and FQGTGA. CDR3 region: CASSARSWGTGELFF. CDR3 nucleotide sequence: TGTGCCAGCAGCGCCCGGAGCTGGGGCACCGGGGAGCTGTTTTTT.